This TCR beta chain was recovered during a study of intratumoral heterogeneity in liver cancer. Concerning the study at large: Across the full 14-patient cohort, most patients were male and the median age was 63 years. To investigate intratumor heterogeneity, the study integrated RNA-seq, DNA sequencing, TCR-seq and SNP array data drawn from multiple regions of hepatocellular carcinoma specimens. The full cohort included around 72 multiregional samples from approximately 15 HCC patients, consisting of 51 tumoral regions and 20 adjacent nontumoral regions.

Broader findings and caveats from the paper: The authors acknowledged a relatively low patient number and under-sampled tumor-infiltrating lymphocyte representation as limitations.

Every patient had early-stage hepatocellular carcinoma and went to surgical resection without receiving any prior therapy. No macroscopic evidence of necrosis or hemorrhage was present in the sampled areas. In two patients, TCR sequencing (ImmunoSeq) was performed on multiple regions. Frozen tissue samples from resection were taken at least 1 cm away from one another. Samples labelled N were derived from nontumoral liver tissue adjacent to the tumor. The DNeasy blood and tissue kit was used to extract genomic DNA from bulk tissue. The germline V gene sets CDR1 to KGHSH and CDR2 to LQKENI. Trimming removed 5 bases from V and 10 bases from J, leaving 12 bases between the germline ends. The CDR3 has 12 amino acids, counting the end cysteine and phenylalanine. The DNA shown is the 36-base CDR3, in frame from base 1. Using the immunoSEQ assay, the TCR beta chain CDR3 regions were sequenced from genomic DNA. Rearranged VDJ segments were amplified with primers annealing to V and J segments. In the authors' own workflow: Clonality and richness metrics were computed with the ImmunoSeq Analyzer software. Differentially abundant clones between regions were identified using Fisher's exact test plus a beta-binomial method for added stringency. Not all clones reach the TCRdb copy of this immuneACCESS table, which keeps in-frame sequences only. Checked studies attribute under half of the gap to unresolved V genes and leave the rest unexplained. V and J calls and clone size follow that table, whereas D and trimming were derived from the DNA. Within this sample are about 20,000 clones, with around 75% of them counted one time only. The top ten hold approximately 18% of the sample.

Concerning this clone itself: Its antigen target is currently unknown. No per-base quality is available; no much larger clone lies one base away.

The sequences come from tumor-adjacent normal tissue, collected before any cancer treatment. The source of this sequence is a woman aged 70-85 years with hepatocellular carcinoma. The chain couples TRBV18 to TRBJ2-1, with the D gene too uncertain to name. The CDR3 here reads CASSSRTQEQFF. DNA sequence: TGTGCCAGCTCATCTAGGACCCAGGAGCAGTTCTTC.